The entry below gives a single T cell receptor beta chain sequence along with its context. These data come from a study of T cell changes during pregnancy in multiple sclerosis. Looked up from germline, CDR1 is SGHRS and CDR2 is YFSETQ. This CDR3 spans 16 amino acids. The ends were cut back, 4 bases at V and 0 bases at J, with 13 bases in the middle. Sequenced by immunoSEQ multiplex PCR; TCRdb stores in-frame clones only, minus some. The sample records tens of thousands of clones, approximately 88% being singletons. The chain couples TRBV5-1 to TRBJ2-2; a weak D match, TRBD2 (6 bases). This sequence was found in a female donor with multiple sclerosis, enrolled in a pregnancy study. This sample comprised CD4+ T cells from peripheral blood mononuclear cells, obtained in the first trimester of pregnancy. CDR3 nucleotides: TGCGCCAGCAGCCCTCGAAGCGGGTCGAACACCGGGGAGCTGTTTTTT. Amino acid sequence: CASSPRSGSNTGELFF.